Listed here are 18 T cell receptor beta chains from one sample, sequenced in a study of beta chain features in type 1 diabetes. Their specific antigens are unknown. Since all of the isolated RNA was reverse transcribed, expressed TCRB transcripts were what got sequenced. Using immunoSEQ multiplex PCR, the repertoire was profiled, and TCRdb retains in-frame clones only, with some absent. The sample records 550,000 to 850,000 clones, around 15% being singletons. The study's findings and limits: Researchers report that Type 1 diabetes patients had moderately but significantly shorter TCRB CDR3s across all four CD4+ subsets.

The source material was naive CD4+ T cells from blood. Source of these receptors: a man aged 18 to 30 with type 1 diabetes.

This chain links TRBV29-1 with TRBJ1-2; D call uncertain. The CDR3 is made up of 13 amino acids. Germline V gene sequence: CDR1 SQVTM, CDR2 ANQGSEA. Trimming pared 4 bases from V and 8 bases from J, leaving 17 bases between. CDR3 nucleotide sequence: TGCAGCGTTGGGGCCAGTACCTTTGCCGGCTACACCTTC. This encodes CSVGASTFAGYTF.

This clone was seen a handful of times. This chain links TRBV4-2 with TRBJ1-5; D unclear. The CDR3 extends over 19 amino acids. The V end lost 1 base, the J end lost 4 bases, and 23 bases lay between the germline ends. CDR1 and CDR2 (germline): LGHNA, YNFKEQ. In nucleotides, the CDR3 is TGTGCCAGCAGCCAAGTTGGTGTCAGTCTCTATATGGGGAATCAGCCCCAGCATTTT. It translates to CASSQVGVSLYMGNQPQHF.

This clone was seen only a few times. The conserved final phenylalanine or tryptophan is absent from the CDR3, which likely points to a read error. The DNA is left out, because the CDR3 cannot be placed on it with certainty; the CDR3 is given as TCRdb lists it. The V and J genes are TRBV9 and TRBJ2-7; whether TRBD1, the table's D call, matches the DNA was not checked. Ends included, the CDR3 has 9 residues. CDR1 and CDR2 from the germline V gene are SGDLS and YYNGEE. This CDR3 is CASSAGTVG.

This chain links TRBV5-1 with TRBJ1-4, with D unclear. Per germline, CDR1 SGHRS and CDR2 YFSETQ. This CDR3 region has 15 residues. The V and J ends lost 3 bases and 0 bases respectively, with 9 bases between them. DNA for the CDR3: TGCGCCAGCAGCTACCACAGTGCAACTAATGAAAAACTGTTTTTT. This translates into CASSYHSATNEKLFF.

This clone was counted a few times. The gene calls are TRBV29-1 and TRBJ1-1, with TRBD1 matching 8 bases. V shed 0 bases and J 5 bases; nucleotides not matched to a gene: 8. Germline V lookup: CDR1 SQVTM, CDR2 ANQGSEA. This CDR3 comprises 15 residues. The CDR3 region is CSVEDEGRGQTEAFF. CDR3 in DNA: TGCAGCGTTGAAGATGAAGGCAGGGGGCAAACTGAAGCTTTCTTT.

This chain uses TRBV7-9 with TRBJ1-1; D is possibly TRBD1 (5 bases). This CDR3 spans 14 amino acids. The germline V and J ends were trimmed by 4 bases and 1 base, with 10 bases remaining between them. The germline V gene has CDR1 SEHNR and CDR2 FQNEAQ (reference sequence). The CDR3 DNA follows: TGTGCCAGCAGCTCGATGACAGAGAACACTGAAGCTTTCTTT. Amino acid sequence: CASSSMTENTEAFF.

A few counts support this clone. V usage is TRBV7-8 and J usage is TRBJ2-7, with a possible D match to TRBD1 (6 bases). This CDR3 contains 17 residues. V was pared by 5 bases and J by 3 bases, with 23 bases between. CDR1 is SGHVS and CDR2 is FQNEAQ in the germline V gene. The CDR3 loop is CASSVFIWTAPSYEQYF. The CDR3 DNA reads TGTGCCAGCAGCGTGTTTATATGGACAGCTCCCAGCTACGAGCAGTACTTC.

The V and J genes are TRBV30 and TRBJ1-2; tentatively, D is TRBD1 (5 bases). The ends were cut back, 0 bases at V and 12 bases at J, with 14 bases in the middle. The CDR3 spans 12 residues. Germline V gene data show CDR1 as GTSNPN and CDR2 as SVGIG (reference sequence). Here the CDR3 DNA reads TGTGCCTGGAGTGTAGGGGCACACTACCACACCTTC. Translating it yields CAWSVGAHYHTF.

With regard to this clone: One junction end disagrees with the germline gene, perhaps due to a read error. This rearrangement joins TRBV7-7 to TRBJ1-1, with 7 bases that match TRBD1. The germline gives CDR1 SSHAT, CDR2 FNYEAQ (reference sequence). The CDR3 sequence is 14 residues long. CDR3: CASSPRDSDTEAFF. CDR3 bases: TGTGCTAGCAGCCCCCGGGACAGCGACACTGAAGCTTTCTTT.

The chain links TRBV7-9 to TRBJ1-2; 9 positions agree with TRBD1. V lost 9 bases and J lost 4; bases outside the gene matches: 9. Germline V gene sequence: CDR1 SEHNR, CDR2 FQNEAQ (reference sequence). This CDR3 contains 14 residues. The CDR3 DNA follows: TGTGCCAGTGTGATACAGGGGGCTACCTATGGCTACACCTTC. This translates into CASVIQGATYGYTF.

This clone was counted only a few times. The chain uses TRBV18 and TRBJ1-2; 9 bases align to TRBD1. Looked up from germline, CDR1 is KGHSH and CDR2 is LQKENI. V shed 2 bases and J 6 bases; nucleotides not matched to a gene: 4. The CDR3 spans 14 residues. The chain's CDR3 is CASSPGTGFDGYTF. CDR3 coding DNA: TGTGCCAGCTCACCAGGGACAGGGTTCGATGGCTACACCTTC.

This chain connects TRBV18 to TRBJ1-1; 8 bases match TRBD1. Germline V gene data show CDR1 as KGHSH and CDR2 as LQKENI. V lost 3 bases to trimming and J lost 1 base; unmatched junction nucleotides: 4. The CDR3 covers 15 residues. The CDR3 is CASSPPGTGNTEAFF. The CDR3 DNA reads as TGTGCCAGCTCACCTCCCGGGACAGGGAACACTGAAGCTTTCTTT.

This sequence joins TRBV15 and TRBJ2-3; the D call may be TRBD1 or TRBD2 (5 bases each). Germline assignment: CDR1 LNHNV and CDR2 YYDKDF (reference sequence). The CDR3 has 15 amino acids. Deletions cut 3 bases from V and 3 bases from J, with 13 bases between. The CDR3 reads CATSRRGAGTDTQYF. The CDR3 coding sequence is TGTGCCACCAGCAGGCGAGGGGCCGGTACAGATACGCAGTATTTT.

The rearrangement uses TRBV30 and TRBJ1-6; the match to TRBD1 covers 8 bases. There are 14 residues in the CDR3. Germline V gene data show CDR1 as GTSNPN and CDR2 as SVGIG (reference sequence). The junction had 6 bases not matched to a gene; V was cut back by 0 bases and J by 11 bases. In DNA, the CDR3 is TGTGCCTGGAGTGTACGCAGGGGGCGAACACCCCTCCACTTT. It translates to CAWSVRRGRTPLHF.

The chain uses TRBV30 and TRBJ1-2; weak D call: TRBD1 (6 bases). Between the trimmed V and J ends, which lost 4 bases and 5 bases, there was a span of 11 bases. Germline-derived CDR1 and CDR2 are GTSNPN and SVGIG (reference sequence). The CDR3 is 12 amino acids. CDR3: CAWTEQGYGYTF. CDR3 nucleotide sequence: TGTGCCTGGACGGAACAGGGATATGGCTACACCTTC.

The chain recombines TRBV7-9 with TRBJ1-6; no clear D gene. V was cut by 7 bases and J by 10 bases, with 11 bases left in between. In germline, CDR1 is SEHNR, CDR2 FQNEAQ (reference sequence). The CDR3 contains 12 residues. The CDR3 DNA sequence: TGTGCCAGCAACGACCCGGCCTCACCCCTCCACTTT. It codes for CASNDPASPLHF. The whole variable domain, remainder taken from reference TRBV7-9 and TRBJ1-6, is DTGVSQNPRHKITKRGQNVTFRCDPISEHNRLYWYRQTLGQGPEFLTYFQNEAQLEKSRLLSDRFSAERPKGSFSTLEIQRTEQGDSAMYLCASNDPASPLHFGNGTRLTVT.

This clone was recorded a few times. The gene calls are TRBV29-1 and TRBJ2-3, with D maybe TRBD2 (6 bases). Germline CDR1 is SQVTM and CDR2 is ANQGSEA. Deletions cut 1 base from V and 4 bases from J, with 9 bases between. CDR3 length: 13 amino acids. CDR3 in amino acids: CSVEGSGADTQYF. Here the CDR3 DNA reads TGCAGCGTTGAAGGATCGGGGGCAGATACGCAGTATTTT.

This clone was seen a few times. The chain recombines TRBV7-8 with TRBJ1-1, with 8 bases aligning to TRBD1. The CDR3 loop spans 17 amino acids. Losses at the gene ends were 2 bases for V and 5 bases for J; bases not matched to a gene: 13. The germline gives CDR1 SGHVS, CDR2 FQNEAQ. The CDR3 region has the DNA TGTGCCAGCAGCTTATCCCCATGGACAGGGAGTATGACTGAAGCTTTCTTT. Amino acids: CASSLSPWTGSMTEAFF.